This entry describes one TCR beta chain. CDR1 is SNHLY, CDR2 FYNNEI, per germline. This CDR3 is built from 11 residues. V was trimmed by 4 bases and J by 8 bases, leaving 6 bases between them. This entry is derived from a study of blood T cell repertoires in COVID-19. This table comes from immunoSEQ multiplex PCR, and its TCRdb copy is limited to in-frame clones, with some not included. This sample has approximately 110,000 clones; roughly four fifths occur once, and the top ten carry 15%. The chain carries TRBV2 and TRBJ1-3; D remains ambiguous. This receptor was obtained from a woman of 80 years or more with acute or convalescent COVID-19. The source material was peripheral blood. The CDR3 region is CASSVSYTIYF. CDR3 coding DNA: TGTGCCAGCAGTGTTAGCTACACCATATATTTT.